Each of the 26 T cell receptor beta chains below was sequenced from the same sample in a study of cytomegalovirus exposure and HLA in healthy donors. Primers included in the PCR were 60 Vbeta and 13 Jbeta primers. Assay: immunoSEQ multiplex PCR; the TCRdb copy retains only in-frame clones and omits some. The table lists around 210,000 clones, 70% to 80% of them singletons, with around 0.38% in the top ten. Sequencing was done on a sample of PBMCs. The origin of the receptors is a male donor in good health and CMV-seropositive.

The J gene is TRBJ1-2, the V gene TRBV6-1, with D possibly being TRBD1 (6 bases). The ends were cut back, 8 bases at V and 13 bases at J, with 14 bases in the middle. Germline loops: CDR1 MNHNS, CDR2 SASEGT. This CDR3 comprises 10 residues. This CDR3 is CASADSLITF. Here the CDR3 DNA reads TGTGCCAGCGCGGACAGCCTGATCACCTTC.

This clone was seen a few times. The chain is built from TRBV5-4 and TRBJ2-5; 8 bases match TRBD1. V dropped 7 bases and J dropped 3; count of bases not matched to a gene: 8. The CDR3 consists of 14 residues. Germline V CDR1 and CDR2: SGHNT, YYREEE (reference sequence). CDR3 sequence: CASYAAGGKETQYF. The CDR3 DNA reads TGTGCCAGCTATGCCGCAGGGGGCAAAGAGACCCAGTACTTC.

The rearrangement links TRBV7-9 to TRBJ2-5, with D unresolved. Germline V gene data show CDR1 as SEHNR and CDR2 as FQNEAQ (reference sequence). With 7 bases removed from V and 3 bases from J, the gap between germline ends came to 9 bases. The CDR3 runs 12 residues. The DNA of the CDR3 is TGTGCCAGCACCTTCACAGAAGAGACCCAGTACTTC. Protein sequence: CASTFTEETQYF.

The chain joins TRBV18 to TRBJ2-5; maybe TRBD2 (5 bases). From germline, CDR1 is KGHSH and CDR2 LQKENI. This CDR3 region has 14 residues. Between the trimmed V and J ends, which lost 4 bases and 1 base, there was a span of 10 bases. CDR3 residues: CASSLGAGQETQYF. The CDR3 DNA is TGTGCCAGCTCACTCGGCGCGGGCCAAGAGACCCAGTACTTC.

The J gene is TRBJ1-2, the V gene TRBV5-6, with D possibly matching TRBD1 (6 bases). This CDR3 spans 12 amino acids. V was trimmed by 1 base and J by 5 bases, leaving 6 bases between them. CDR1 SGHDT and CDR2 YYEEEE come from the germline V gene. This CDR3 is CASSLTGYGYTF. CDR3 coding DNA: TGTGCCAGCAGCTTGACAGGGTATGGCTACACCTTC.

The chain links TRBV27 to TRBJ1-2; D not certain. Germline lookup yields CDR1 MNHEY and CDR2 SMNVEV (reference sequence). V lost 1 base and J 2 bases, leaving 11 bases between the germline ends. The CDR3 runs to 15 residues. Written as DNA, the CDR3 is TGTGCCAGCAGTTTATGGGGAGAGGGAAACTATGGCTACACCTTC. It encodes CASSLWGEGNYGYTF.

V usage is TRBV5-6 and J usage is TRBJ2-1, with 7 bases aligning to TRBD2. The V gene's germline CDR1 is SGHDT and CDR2 YYEEEE. The CDR3 consists of 15 residues. The trim removed 4 bases at V and 2 bases at J, leaving 6 bases unmatched. This CDR3 is CASSRTGTTYNEQFF. DNA for the CDR3: TGTGCCAGCAGCCGGACCGGGACTACCTACAATGAGCAGTTCTTC.

The chain combines TRBV5-1 with TRBJ2-7; 14 bases are a match to TRBD2. Germline assignment: CDR1 SGHRS and CDR2 YFSETQ. The CDR3 has 15 residues. With V trimmed by 5 bases and J by 1 base, 2 bases remained unmatched. This CDR3 is CASRGLAGESYEQYF. The CDR3 coding sequence is TGCGCCAGCAGGGGACTAGCGGGGGAGTCCTACGAGCAGTACTTC.

The chain couples TRBV5-6 to TRBJ1-4; D perhaps matches TRBD1 (5 bases). Trimming left V 2 bases short and J 4 bases short, with 9 bases between. Germline CDR1 and CDR2: SGHDT and YYEEEE. The CDR3 length is 14 residues. DNA of the CDR3: TGTGCCAGCAGCTTCCTTGACAGTAATGAAAAACTGTTTTTT. It specifies CASSFLDSNEKLFF.

The chain couples TRBV5-1 to TRBJ2-7; D not certain. V gave up 8 bases and J gave up 0 bases, with 15 bases separating them. CDR3 length: 14 amino acids. Germline V lookup: CDR1 SGHRS, CDR2 YFSETQ. CDR3 DNA: TGCGCCAGTCAATGGGCTGCGAGCTCCTACGAGCAGTACTTC. It codes for CASQWAASSYEQYF.

This clone was counted between two and nine times. This rearrangement joins TRBV6-4 to TRBJ2-3, with D possibly TRBD2 on 6 matching bases. Per the germline V gene, CDR1 is MRHNA and CDR2 is SNTAGT. The CDR3 runs to 15 residues. Trimming removed 0 bases at V and 10 bases at J, with 17 bases between. CDR3: CASSDSLTPGDAQYF. For the CDR3, the DNA is TGTGCCAGCAGTGACTCGTTAACCCCGGGAGACGCGCAGTATTTT.

V gene TRBV5-1 combines with J gene TRBJ2-2, with 9 positions matching TRBD1. Germline V gives CDR1 SGHRS, CDR2 YFSETQ. This CDR3 has 17 residues. V lost 5 bases, J lost 0 bases, and 8 bases stayed unmatched. The DNA of the CDR3 is TGCGCCAGCAGGTCCCCAGGACAGGGGACGAACACCGGGGAGCTGTTTTTT. It yields the protein CASRSPGQGTNTGELFF. The whole variable domain, filled in from reference TRBV5-1 and TRBJ2-2, reads KAGVTQTPRYLIKTRGQQVTLSCSPISGHRSVSWYQQTPGQGLQFLFEYFSETQRNKGNFPGRFSGRQFSNSRSEMNVSTLELGDSALYLCASRSPGQGTNTGELFFGEGSRLTVL.

CDR3 coding DNA: TGTGCCAGTAATCCAGGGGGCGACACTGAAGCTTTCTTT. Translation: CASNPGGDTEAFF. This rearrangement joins TRBV19 to TRBJ1-1, with 8 bases matching TRBD1. Germline CDR1 LNHDA, CDR2 SQIVND (reference sequence). V dropped 7 bases and J dropped 3; count of bases not matched to a gene: 4. The CDR3 spans 13 residues.

The genes are TRBV27 and TRBJ2-2, with TRBD1 matching over 11 bases. Germline V gene lookup returns CDR1 MNHEY and CDR2 SMNVEV (reference sequence). With V trimmed by 6 bases and J by 4 bases, 16 bases remained unmatched. The CDR3 is made up of 19 amino acids. The CDR3 loop reads CASRRRPGQGDFSTGELFF. Here the CDR3 DNA reads TGTGCCAGCAGGAGAAGACCGGGACAGGGGGATTTCAGCACCGGGGAGCTGTTTTTT.

CDR3 in DNA: TGTGCCAGCAGGTGGGGACACCTGCACACTGAAGCTTTCTTT. Residues: CASRWGHLHTEAFF. The rearrangement joins TRBV28 to TRBJ1-1, with D possibly matching TRBD1 (6 bases). The V end was cut by 6 bases, the J end by 3 bases, with 14 bases between. The CDR3 totals 14 residues. Germline V gives CDR1 MDHEN, CDR2 SYDVKM.

The chain combines TRBV6-4 with TRBJ2-1; perhaps TRBD1 as D (6 bases). V gave up 5 bases and J gave up 3 bases, with 17 bases separating them. Germline V gene sequence: CDR1 MRHNA, CDR2 SNTAGT. The CDR3 is 16 residues long. CDR3 DNA: TGTGCCAGCAGTCCTTCCGGGACAATCCTCTACAATGAGCAGTTCTTC. Its translation: CASSPSGTILYNEQFF.

The chain has TRBV30 and TRBJ1-2, with a possible D match to TRBD1 (6 bases). V gave up 2 bases and J gave up 8 bases, with 12 bases separating them. The CDR3 is 12 residues long. From germline, CDR1 is GTSNPN and CDR2 SVGIG (reference sequence). CDR3 sequence (DNA): TGTGCCTGGAGTTCAGGGGAGCGCGGCTACACCTTC. Translation: CAWSSGERGYTF.

The rearrangement joins TRBV6-5 to TRBJ2-7; TRBD1 agrees at 8 bases. Germline V gives CDR1 MNHEY, CDR2 SVGAGI. With V trimmed by 0 bases and J by 3 bases, 4 bases remained unmatched. CDR3 size: 15 residues. CDR3 nucleotide sequence: TGTGCCAGCAGTTACTCGAACGACAGGGGCTACGAGCAGTACTTC. It yields the protein CASSYSNDRGYEQYF.

The genes are TRBV7-2 and TRBJ2-4; a weak D match, TRBD2 (7 bases). The length of the CDR3 is 15 residues. Trimming stripped 5 bases from V and 0 bases from J, with 11 bases between. Germline lookup yields CDR1 SGHTA and CDR2 FQGNSA. CDR3 region: CASSRGAGAKNIQYF. The CDR3 DNA reads as TGTGCCAGCAGCCGGGGGGCGGGAGCCAAAAACATTCAGTACTTC.

The chain is built from TRBV7-2 and TRBJ2-3; D not resolved. V was clipped by 5 bases and J by 8 bases, with 11 bases between them. This CDR3 contains 12 residues. Germline V lookup: CDR1 SGHTA, CDR2 FQGNSA. DNA for the CDR3: TGTGCCAGCAGCGCGACTGCGGCTACGCAGTATTTT. Amino acids: CASSATAATQYF.

J is TRBJ2-7 and V is TRBV28, with 9 positions matching TRBD1. The CDR3 consists of 15 residues. Per the germline V gene, CDR1 is MDHEN and CDR2 is SYDVKM. Trimming took 6 bases from V and 3 from J; bases not matched to a gene: 9. The CDR3 loop reads CASSNWDRDLYEQYF. The CDR3 DNA follows: TGTGCCAGCAGCAATTGGGACAGGGACCTCTACGAGCAGTACTTC.

On this clone: The junction does not match germline at one end; this may be a read error. V is TRBV7-7 and J is TRBJ2-7; unclear D gene. There are 13 residues in the CDR3. Germline-derived CDR1 and CDR2 are SSHAT and FNYEAQ (reference sequence). The CDR3 reads CASSLVENHEQYF. In DNA, the CDR3 is TGTGCTAGCAGCCTAGTAGAGAACCACGAGCAGTACTTC.

This rearrangement joins TRBV27 to TRBJ1-2; D is unclear. The CDR3 extends over 15 amino acids. Germline V gene data show CDR1 as MNHEY and CDR2 as SMNVEV (reference sequence). Deletions cut 3 bases from V and 2 bases from J, with 13 bases between. CDR3 in DNA: TGTGCCAGCAGTTTTCAGGCAGGAGGCAACTATGGCTACACCTTC. Amino acid sequence: CASSFQAGGNYGYTF.

V usage is TRBV7-2 and J usage is TRBJ1-3, with TRBD1 matching over 8 bases. The V and J ends lost 0 bases and 4 bases, in that order; junction bases with no gene match: 2. The CDR3 runs 15 residues. Looked up from germline, CDR1 is SGHTA and CDR2 is FQGNSA. Here the CDR3 DNA reads TGTGCCAGCAGCTTAGCGCAGGGGGCCGGAAACACCATATATTTT. Protein sequence: CASSLAQGAGNTIYF.

In DNA, the CDR3 is TGTGCCAGCAGGCCCGCGGGGGCGGTCACTGAAGCTTTCTTT. Amino acid sequence: CASRPAGAVTEAFF. V gene TRBV28 combines with J gene TRBJ1-1; tentative D call: TRBD1 (6 bases). CDR3 size: 14 residues. Germline V gives CDR1 MDHEN, CDR2 SYDVKM. Trimming removed 6 bases at V and 4 bases at J, with 15 bases between. The whole variable domain, filled in from reference TRBV28 and TRBJ1-1, reads DVKVTQSSRYLVKRTGEKVFLECVQDMDHENMFWYRQDPGLGLRLIYFSYDVKMKEKGDIPEGYSVSREKKERFSLILESASTNQTSMYLCASRPAGAVTEAFFGQGTRLTVV.

V and J are TRBV13 and TRBJ1-2, with D hard to call. Germline V gene sequence: CDR1 PRHDT, CDR2 FYEKMQ (reference sequence). The CDR3 extends over 14 amino acids. V was shortened by 5 bases and J by 8 bases, with 18 bases between the two germline ends. CDR3 DNA: TGTGCCAGCAGCCGAAGAGAGAGGGAAGGCGGCTACACCTTC. Its translation: CASSRREREGGYTF.